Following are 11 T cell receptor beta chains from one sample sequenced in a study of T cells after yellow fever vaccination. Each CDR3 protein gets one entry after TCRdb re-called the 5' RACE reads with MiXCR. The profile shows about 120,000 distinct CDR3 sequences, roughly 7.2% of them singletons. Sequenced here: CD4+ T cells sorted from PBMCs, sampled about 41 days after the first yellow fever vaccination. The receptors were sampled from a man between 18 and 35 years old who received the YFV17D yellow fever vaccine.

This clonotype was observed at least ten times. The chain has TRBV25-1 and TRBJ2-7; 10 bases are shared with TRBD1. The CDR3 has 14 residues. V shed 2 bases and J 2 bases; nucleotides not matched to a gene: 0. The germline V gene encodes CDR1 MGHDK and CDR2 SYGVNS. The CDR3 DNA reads TGTGCCAGCAGTGAAGGACAGGGGGCCTACGAGCAGTACTTC. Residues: CASSEGQGAYEQYF.

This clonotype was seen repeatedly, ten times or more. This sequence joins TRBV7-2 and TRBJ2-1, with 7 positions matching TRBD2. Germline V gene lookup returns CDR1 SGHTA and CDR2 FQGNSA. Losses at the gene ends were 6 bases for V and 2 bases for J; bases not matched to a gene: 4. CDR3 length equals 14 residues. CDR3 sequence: CASSRSGAYNEQFF. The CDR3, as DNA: TGTGCCAGCAGTAGGAGCGGGGCCTACAATGAGCAGTTCTTC.

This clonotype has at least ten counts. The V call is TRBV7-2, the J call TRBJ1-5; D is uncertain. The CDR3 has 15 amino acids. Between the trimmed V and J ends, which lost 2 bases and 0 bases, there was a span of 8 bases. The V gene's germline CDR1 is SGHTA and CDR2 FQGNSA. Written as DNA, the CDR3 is TGTGCCAGCAGCTTAAAGTATTATAGCAATCAGCCCCAGCATTTT. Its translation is CASSLKYYSNQPQHF.

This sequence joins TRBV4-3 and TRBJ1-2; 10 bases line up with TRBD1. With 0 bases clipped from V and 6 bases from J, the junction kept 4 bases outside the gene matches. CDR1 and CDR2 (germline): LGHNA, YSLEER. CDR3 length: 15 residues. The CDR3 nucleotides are TGCGCCAGCAGCCAAGATGCCGGGACAGGGGATGGCTACACCTTC. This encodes CASSQDAGTGDGYTF.

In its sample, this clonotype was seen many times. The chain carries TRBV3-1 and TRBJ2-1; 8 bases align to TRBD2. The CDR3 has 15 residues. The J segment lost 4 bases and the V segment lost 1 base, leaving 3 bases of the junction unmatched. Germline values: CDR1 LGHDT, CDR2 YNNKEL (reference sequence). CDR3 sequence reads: CASSQAAGGYNEQFF. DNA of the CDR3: TGTGCCAGCAGCCAAGCGGCGGGGGGATACAATGAGCAGTTCTTC.

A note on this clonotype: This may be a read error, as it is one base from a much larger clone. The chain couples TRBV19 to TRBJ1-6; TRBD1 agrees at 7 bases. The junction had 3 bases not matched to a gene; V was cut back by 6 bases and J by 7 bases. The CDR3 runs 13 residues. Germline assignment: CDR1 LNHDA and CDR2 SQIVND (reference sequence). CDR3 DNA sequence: TGTGCCAGTAGCGACAGGGTCAATTCACCCCTCCACTTT. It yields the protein CASSDRVNSPLHF.

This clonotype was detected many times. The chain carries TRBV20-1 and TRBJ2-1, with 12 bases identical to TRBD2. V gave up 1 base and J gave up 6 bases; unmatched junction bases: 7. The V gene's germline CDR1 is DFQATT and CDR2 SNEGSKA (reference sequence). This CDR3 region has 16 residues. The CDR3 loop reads CSARGLAGANVNEQFF. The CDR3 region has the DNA TGCAGTGCTAGAGGACTAGCGGGGGCGAATGTCAATGAGCAGTTCTTC.

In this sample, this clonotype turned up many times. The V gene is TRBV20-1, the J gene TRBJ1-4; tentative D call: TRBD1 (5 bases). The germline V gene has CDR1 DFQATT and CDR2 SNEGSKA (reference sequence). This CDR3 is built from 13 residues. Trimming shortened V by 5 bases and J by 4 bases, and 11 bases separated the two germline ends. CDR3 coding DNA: TGCAGTGCTCTCCGGGACCGTAATGAAAAACTGTTTTTT. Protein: CSALRDRNEKLFF.

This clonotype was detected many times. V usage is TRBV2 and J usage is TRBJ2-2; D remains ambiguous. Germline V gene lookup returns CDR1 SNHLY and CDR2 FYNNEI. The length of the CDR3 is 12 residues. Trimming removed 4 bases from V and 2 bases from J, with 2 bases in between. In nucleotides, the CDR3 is TGTGCCAGCAGTGGTAACACCGGGGAGCTGTTTTTT. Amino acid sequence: CASSGNTGELFF.

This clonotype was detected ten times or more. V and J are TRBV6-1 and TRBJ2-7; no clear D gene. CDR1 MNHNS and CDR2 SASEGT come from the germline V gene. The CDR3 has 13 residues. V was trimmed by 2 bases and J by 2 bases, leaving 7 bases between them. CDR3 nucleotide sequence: TGTGCCAGCAGTGAAAGGGCCCCCTACGAGCAGTACGTC. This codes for CASSERAPYEQYV.

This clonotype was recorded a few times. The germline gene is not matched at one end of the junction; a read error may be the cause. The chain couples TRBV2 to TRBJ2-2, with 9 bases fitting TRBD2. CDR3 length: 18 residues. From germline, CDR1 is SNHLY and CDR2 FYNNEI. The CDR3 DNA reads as TGTGCCTGCAGTGCCGCGACTTTGCGGGGGGGCCTCGGCGGGGAGCTGTTTTTT. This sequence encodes CACSAATLRGGLGGELFF.